A single sample gave rise to the 25 T cell receptor beta chains below, sequenced in a study of radiation and T cells in renal cell carcinoma. Here immunoSEQ multiplex PCR was the method, and the copy in TCRdb shows in-frame clones only, minus some. The table shows about 64,000 clones, with 70% to 80% occurring only once. Time point denoted: blood 4 weeks post-SBRT, at nephrectomy. Documented treatment: 15 Gy SBRT to primary tumor, nephrectomy 4 weeks later. The sample consisted of blood, taken from a patient whose treatment included radiotherapy and nephrectomy. The receptors here all came from a man in his sixties with renal cell carcinoma.

V gene TRBV18 combines with J gene TRBJ1-6; D unresolved. Germline V CDR1 and CDR2: KGHSH, LQKENI. V gave up 0 bases and J gave up 6 bases, with 6 bases separating them. The CDR3 is made up of 14 amino acids. The CDR3 loop reads CASSPPPANSPLHF. The CDR3 DNA is TGTGCCAGCTCACCACCGCCAGCTAATTCACCCCTCCACTTT.

The V call is TRBV27, the J call TRBJ1-1; D is unclear. Trimming stripped 8 bases from V and 3 bases from J, with 22 bases between. The CDR3 is 16 amino acids. Germline loops: CDR1 MNHEY, CDR2 SMNVEV (reference sequence). The CDR3 DNA is TGTGCCAGCGGAAAGGGCAGGACCTTAAGGGACACTGAAGCTTTCTTT. It translates to CASGKGRTLRDTEAFF.

The chain employs TRBV5-1 and TRBJ1-3, with D possibly being TRBD1 (6 bases). The CDR3 covers 13 residues. CDR1 is SGHRS and CDR2 is YFSETQ in the germline V gene. Between the trimmed V and J ends, which lost 4 bases and 4 bases, there was a span of 9 bases. This chain's CDR3 is CASSLDRGNTIYF. As DNA, the CDR3 is TGCGCCAGCAGCCTCGACAGGGGAAACACCATATATTTT.

A single count supports this clone. V usage is TRBV27 and J usage is TRBJ2-1; 10 bases line up with TRBD2. Per germline, CDR1 MNHEY and CDR2 SMNVEV (reference sequence). There are 16 residues in the CDR3. Trimming took 2 bases from V and 2 from J; bases not matched to a gene: 3. CDR3 protein: CASSLASGRAYNEQFF. The CDR3 DNA is TGTGCCAGCAGTTTAGCAAGCGGGAGGGCCTACAATGAGCAGTTCTTC.

V usage is TRBV19 and J usage is TRBJ2-7, with D possibly matching TRBD2 (6 bases). CDR1 and CDR2 (germline): LNHDA, SQIVND (reference sequence). CDR3 length equals 15 residues. Trimming stripped 1 base from V and 2 bases from J, with 12 bases between. CDR3 nucleotides: TGTGCCAGTAGTATAGCGGTCGGGGGACCCTACGAGCAGTACTTC. Protein: CASSIAVGGPYEQYF.

This chain uses TRBV5-1 with TRBJ1-2; 9 positions match TRBD1. V lost 3 bases and J lost 6; bases outside the gene matches: 6. Germline V gene data show CDR1 as SGHRS and CDR2 as YFSETQ. This CDR3 has 14 residues. The CDR3: CASSSTTGGNGYTF. The CDR3 nucleotides are TGCGCCAGCAGCTCAACCACAGGGGGCAATGGCTACACCTTC.

The chain joins TRBV6-1 to TRBJ1-1; D may be TRBD1 (6 bases). CDR3 size: 14 residues. The V end lost 1 base, the J end lost 7 bases, and 13 bases lay between the germline ends. CDR1 and CDR2 (germline): MNHNS, SASEGT. CDR3 amino acids: CASSEGNREGEAFF. For the CDR3, the DNA is TGTGCCAGCAGTGAAGGCAACAGGGAAGGTGAAGCTTTCTTT.

J is TRBJ2-7 and V is TRBV7-2; 8 nucleotides match TRBD1. CDR1 and CDR2 from the germline V gene are SGHTA and FQGNSA. This CDR3 has 15 residues. V shed 3 bases and J 8 bases; nucleotides not matched to a gene: 12. CDR3 in amino acids: CASSFDPGQVRQQYF. For the CDR3, the DNA is TGTGCCAGCAGCTTTGATCCGGGACAGGTGCGTCAGCAGTACTTC.

The chain couples TRBV11-2 to TRBJ1-1; unclear D gene. V lost 3 bases, J lost 11 bases, and 19 bases lay in between. The CDR3 loop spans 14 amino acids. Per germline, CDR1 SGHAT and CDR2 FQNNGV. CDR3 protein: CASSLNLGEFLAFF. The CDR3 DNA reads TGTGCCAGCAGCTTGAACCTGGGAGAGTTTCTTGCTTTCTTT.

The gene calls are TRBV7-8 and TRBJ2-7, with 13 bases that match TRBD2. Per the germline V gene, CDR1 is SGHVS and CDR2 is FQNEAQ. Trimming cost V 1 base and J 2 bases; bases outside gene matches: 5. This CDR3 comprises 17 residues. The CDR3 spells CASSLGSGTSGAYEQYF. The CDR3 DNA reads TGTGCCAGCAGCTTAGGTAGCGGGACTAGCGGGGCCTACGAGCAGTACTTC.

This clone was found once. This chain uses TRBV29-1 with TRBJ2-1; possible D gene TRBD2, 7 bases. Germline V lookup: CDR1 SQVTM, CDR2 ANQGSEA. V was trimmed by 0 bases and J by 4 bases, leaving 10 bases between them. CDR3 length: 14 residues. As DNA, the CDR3 is TGCAGCGTTGAAGAAGGGGGGGGTTACAATGAGCAGTTCTTC. It encodes CSVEEGGGYNEQFF.

The sample holds one count of this clone. The chain couples TRBV10-1 to TRBJ2-7; maybe TRBD2 (6 bases). The CDR3 has 15 amino acids. Germline assignment: CDR1 WNHNN and CDR2 SYGVQD (reference sequence). Trimming shortened V by 2 bases and J by 1 base, and 12 bases separated the two germline ends. The CDR3 is CASSEGGKSSYEQYF. The DNA of the CDR3 is TGCGCCAGCAGTGAGGGGGGGAAGTCGTCCTACGAGCAGTACTTC.

J is TRBJ1-5 and V is TRBV7-2; D perhaps matches TRBD1 (6 bases). CDR1 and CDR2 from the germline V gene are SGHTA and FQGNSA. CDR3 size: 15 residues. V was cut by 3 bases and J by 2 bases, with 11 bases left in between. DNA of the CDR3: TGTGCCAGCAGCTTGAGGGGGGATCGCAATCAGCCCCAGCATTTT. Its protein product is CASSLRGDRNQPQHF.

The sample holds a few counts of this clone. The gene calls are TRBV7-2 and TRBJ1-4; tentative D call: TRBD1 (5 bases). V lost 3 bases to trimming and J lost 8 bases, with 10 bases between them. Germline V gene data show CDR1 as SGHTA and CDR2 as FQGNSA. This CDR3 is built from 13 residues. DNA for the CDR3: TGTGCCAGCAGCTTTTCCCGGGGCGAAAAACTGTTTTTT. It codes for CASSFSRGEKLFF.

The CDR3 here is CASSPNEGGRNTIYF. The DNA of the CDR3 is TGTGCCAGCAGCCCCAATGAGGGGGGTCGAAACACCATATATTTT. This chain joins TRBV7-6 and TRBJ1-3; possibly TRBD1 for D (6 bases). Germline V gives CDR1 SGHVS, CDR2 FNYEAQ. V was pared by 5 bases and J by 5 bases, with 16 bases between. The CDR3 spans 15 residues. Together with reference TRBV7-6 and TRBJ1-3, the CDR3 gives the full variable domain: GAGVSQSPRYKVTKRGQDVALRCDPISGHVSLYWYRQALGQGPEFLTYFNYEAQQDKSGLPNDRFSAERPEGSISTLTIQRTEQRDSAMYRCASSPNEGGRNTIYFGEGSWLTVV.

This clone was detected a few times. V usage is TRBV25-1 and J usage is TRBJ2-3; 7 nucleotides align to TRBD1. V was pared by 5 bases and J by 1 base, with 0 bases of the junction left unmatched. The germline V gene has CDR1 MGHDK and CDR2 SYGVNS. CDR3 length equals 13 residues. The DNA of the CDR3 is TGTGCCAGCAGTCAGGGGGGCACAGATACGCAGTATTTT. It encodes CASSQGGTDTQYF.

The chain carries TRBV18 and TRBJ2-7; D might be TRBD1 (6 bases). Germline CDR1 is KGHSH and CDR2 is LQKENI. This CDR3 region has 15 residues. V was trimmed by 5 bases and J by 3 bases, leaving 17 bases between them. The CDR3 DNA follows: TGTGCCAGCTCAGCGACGACCGGGACAAGCTACGAGCAGTACTTC. Encoded protein: CASSATTGTSYEQYF. Supplemented by reference TRBV18 and TRBJ2-7, the full variable domain reads NAGVMQNPRHLVRRRGQEARLRCSPMKGHSHVYWYRQLPEEGLKFMVYLQKENIIDESGMPKERFSAEFPKEGPSILRIQQVVRGDSAAYFCASSATTGTSYEQYFGPGTRLTVT.

This CDR3 reads CASSPREWDRGPDTQYF. The CDR3 DNA is TGCGCCAGCAGCCCAAGGGAGTGGGACAGGGGGCCAGATACGCAGTATTTT. The chain is built from TRBV5-1 and TRBJ2-3; 12 bases are a match to TRBD1. This CDR3 is 17 amino acids long. Germline CDR1 SGHRS, CDR2 YFSETQ. Losses at the gene ends were 4 bases for V and 4 bases for J; bases not matched to a gene: 10.

This chain links TRBV19 with TRBJ2-1, with a weak D call TRBD1 (5 bases). The CDR3 runs to 13 residues. Germline assignment: CDR1 LNHDA and CDR2 SQIVND (reference sequence). The V end was cut by 7 bases, the J end by 4 bases, with 11 bases between. Written as DNA, the CDR3 is TGTGCCAGTACTACAGGTCTTTACAATGAGCAGTTCTTC. This codes for CASTTGLYNEQFF.

Here the CDR3 reads CATLQGVYGYTF. The CDR3, as DNA: TGTGCCACCCTACAGGGTGTCTATGGCTACACCTTC. This chain joins TRBV19 and TRBJ1-2; maybe TRBD1 (6 bases). V lost 10 bases to trimming and J lost 4 bases, with 13 bases between them. CDR3 length: 12 residues. CDR1 LNHDA and CDR2 SQIVND come from the germline V gene (reference sequence).

The rearrangement links TRBV19 to TRBJ2-3; 10 nucleotides align to TRBD1. This CDR3 contains 13 residues. CDR1 and CDR2 from the germline V gene are LNHDA and SQIVND (reference sequence). The V gene end was trimmed by 7 bases and the J gene end by 5 bases; junction bases not matched to a gene: 3. CDR3 in DNA: TGTGCCAGTACCGGGACAGGGGAAGATACGCAGTATTTT. Its protein product is CASTGTGEDTQYF.

The chain links TRBV10-2 to TRBJ1-1; D unresolved. The CDR3 length is 16 residues. V was cut by 2 bases and J by 0 bases, with 13 bases left in between. The germline V gene encodes CDR1 WSHSY and CDR2 SAAADI. The CDR3 region is CASSEVTGRVNTEAFF. CDR3 DNA sequence: TGCGCCAGCAGTGAGGTGACCGGGAGAGTGAACACTGAAGCTTTCTTT.

The genes are TRBV19 and TRBJ1-6; tentative D call: TRBD1 (6 bases). The V gene's germline CDR1 is LNHDA and CDR2 SQIVND (reference sequence). V lost 3 bases and J lost 5, with 8 bases in between. The CDR3 has 14 residues. The CDR3 nucleotides are TGTGCCAGTAGTATCCGGGACAATAATTCACCCCTCCACTTT. Translating it yields CASSIRDNNSPLHF.

This clone occurred a few times. This chain links TRBV7-2 with TRBJ1-6; D is possibly TRBD1 (5 bases). The V gene's germline CDR1 is SGHTA and CDR2 FQGNSA. The ends were cut back, 0 bases at V and 7 bases at J, with 10 bases in the middle. The CDR3 consists of 15 residues. CDR3 loop: CASSLAGPPNSPLHF. CDR3 nucleotides: TGTGCCAGCAGCTTAGCGGGGCCACCCAATTCACCCCTCCACTTT.

This chain joins TRBV6-6 and TRBJ1-1; 9 positions agree with TRBD1. Germline V gene data show CDR1 as MNHNY and CDR2 as SVGAGI (reference sequence). CDR3 length equals 14 residues. The J segment lost 1 base and the V segment lost 7 bases, leaving 4 bases of the junction unmatched. CDR3 DNA: TGTGCCAGCACCCGGGACAGGGCGAACACTGAAGCTTTCTTT. This codes for CASTRDRANTEAFF.